The source of this T cell receptor beta chain is a study of radiation and T cells in renal cell carcinoma (dated by TCRdb to about 2020). Some background on the complete study: TCR beta sequencing covered 50 to 55 samples in total, comprising some 26 tumors and about 27 peripheral blood samples. The final blood draw took place at 4 weeks after radiation, the same time as nephrectomy. Across all 50 or so samples, under 5,000,000 unique CDR3 nucleotide sequences, encoding roughly 2,600,000 unique CDR3 amino acid sequences, were identified.

Overall results and qualifications from the work: In blood, the top tumor clonotypes increased between baseline and 2 weeks post-radiation and then shrank by 4 weeks, which suggests that tumor-resident clones expanded only transiently. With a single-armed trial design, the study had no way to address how radiation dose or scheduling affects the TCR repertoire. Dynamics of the blood repertoire were not tracked past 4 weeks after treatment. Because pretreatment tumor biopsies were not available, the baseline intratumoral presence of clonotypes could not be determined.

The intended sense of this specimen's time point label: blood 4 weeks post-SBRT, at nephrectomy. The treatment or condition label of this sample denotes: 15 Gy SBRT to primary tumor, nephrectomy 4 weeks later. The samples were drawn from a clinical trial, where primary renal cell carcinomas were treated with 15 Gy of stereotactic body radiation therapy and then removed by nephrectomy 4 weeks afterward. To track tumor-enriched clonotypes, serial peripheral blood was sampled from radiation-treated patients at baseline and at 2 weeks and 4 weeks after SBRT. Every patient had renal cell carcinoma of clear cell pathology. Genomic DNA for TCR sequencing was prepared using the QIAamp DNA Blood Mini Kit (Qiagen). Samples were included in the analyses only if all quality control checks were passed. As for this clone: It has no known antigen specificity. There are no base qualities to consult, and no much larger clone falls within one base.

Counted from cysteine to phenylalanine, this CDR3 has 16 amino acids. Only the CDR3 part of the read is kept: 48 bases, read in frame from the first base. The germline V gene gives CDR1 as SGDLS and CDR2 as YYNGEE. The germline ends are 19 bases apart after V is trimmed by 4 bases and J by 5 bases. TCR beta libraries were generated from genomic DNA with the immunoSEQ kit, following the manufacturer's recommendations. Library preparation used a first multiplex PCR with proprietary primers, then a second PCR adding unique barcodes, with bead cleanups after each round. Each sample batch included a kit-provided positive control reaction and a negative control reaction. The final libraries were assessed on an Agilent 4200 TapeStation D1000 ScreenTape, pooled by volume, and quantified by qPCR. Sequencing was performed on an Illumina NextSeq500 using a MidOutput 150-cycle cartridge, with 156 Read1 cycles, 15 Index1 cycles, and the kit custom primers. The pooled library was loaded at around 1.1 pM with a roughly 20% PhiX control spike-in. In the source study's methods: The vendor-processed data were analyzed in R, and a clonotype was defined as all T cells that share the same CDR3 nucleotide sequence. For clone abundance analyses, frequencies were normalized to the 10,000 most abundant clones per sample. Public T cell clones, averaging fewer than five per sample, were removed before analysis. An abundance difference of at least 32-fold between compartments was the criterion for calling clonotypes tumor-enriched or baseline blood-enriched. A beta-binomial differential abundance model was used to identify clonotypes that were expanded or contracted between blood time points. Tumor-blood repertoire similarity was measured with the Baroni-Urbani and Buser coefficient, and group comparisons used two-tailed Wilcoxon tests in R. TCRdb provides this immuneACCESS table in a form limited to in-frame rearrangements. Some clones are lacking; in checked studies, under half of them reflect an unresolved V gene, and why the rest are absent is not known. V, J and clone size are taken as reported in that table, and D and trimming were inferred from the DNA itself. The sample data list fewer than 80,000 clones, and roughly 85% of these were observed just once. About 2.5% of the sample lies in the top ten.

The sample here was blood, taken from a patient whose treatment included radiotherapy and nephrectomy. The receptor was derived from a woman aged 55-70 years with renal cell carcinoma. The chain links TRBV9 with TRBJ2-1; 6 matching bases give a weak D call of TRBD1. The CDR3 region has the sequence CASSPFGGQFDNEQFF. The nucleotide sequence reads as follows: TGTGCCAGCAGCCCTTTCGGAGGACAGTTTGACAATGAGCAGTTCTTC.